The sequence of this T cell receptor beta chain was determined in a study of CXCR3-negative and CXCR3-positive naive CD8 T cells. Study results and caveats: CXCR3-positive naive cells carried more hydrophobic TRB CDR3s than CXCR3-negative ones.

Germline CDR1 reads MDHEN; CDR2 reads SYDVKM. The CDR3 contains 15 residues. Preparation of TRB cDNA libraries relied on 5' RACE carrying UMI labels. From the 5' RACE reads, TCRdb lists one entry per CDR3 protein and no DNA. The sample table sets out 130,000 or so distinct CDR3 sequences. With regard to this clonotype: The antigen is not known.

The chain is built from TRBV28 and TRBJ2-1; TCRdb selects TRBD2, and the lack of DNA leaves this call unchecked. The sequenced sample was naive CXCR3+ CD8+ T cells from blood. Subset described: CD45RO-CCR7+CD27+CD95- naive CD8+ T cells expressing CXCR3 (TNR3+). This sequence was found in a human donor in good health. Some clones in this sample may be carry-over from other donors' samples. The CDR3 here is CASSFRTSGFHEQFF. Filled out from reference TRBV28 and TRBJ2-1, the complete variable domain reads DVKVTQSSRYLVKRTGEKVFLECVQDMDHENMFWYRQDPGLGLRLIYFSYDVKMKEKGDIPEGYSVSREKKERFSLILESASTNQTSMYLCASSFRTSGFHEQFFGPGTRLTVL.